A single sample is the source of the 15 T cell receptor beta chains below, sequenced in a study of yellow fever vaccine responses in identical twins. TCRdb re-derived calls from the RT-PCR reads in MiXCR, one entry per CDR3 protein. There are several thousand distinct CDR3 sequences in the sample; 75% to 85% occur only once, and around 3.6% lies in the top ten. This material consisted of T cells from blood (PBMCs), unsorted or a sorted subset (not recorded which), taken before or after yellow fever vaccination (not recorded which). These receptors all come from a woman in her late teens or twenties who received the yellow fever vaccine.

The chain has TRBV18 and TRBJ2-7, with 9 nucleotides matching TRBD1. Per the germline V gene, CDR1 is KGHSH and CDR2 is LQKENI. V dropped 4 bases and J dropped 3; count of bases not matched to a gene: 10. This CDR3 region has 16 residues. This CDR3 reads CASSRGPGQGIYEQYF. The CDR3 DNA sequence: TGTGCCAGCTCACGAGGACCGGGACAGGGAATCTACGAGCAGTACTTC.

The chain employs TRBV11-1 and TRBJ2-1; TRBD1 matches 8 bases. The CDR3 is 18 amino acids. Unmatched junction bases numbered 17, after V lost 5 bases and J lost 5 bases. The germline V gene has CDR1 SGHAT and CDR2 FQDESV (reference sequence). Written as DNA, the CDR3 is TGTGCCAGCAGCCAAGGGACAGGATCAACCCCTTCTAACAATGAGCAGTTCTTC. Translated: CASSQGTGSTPSNNEQFF.

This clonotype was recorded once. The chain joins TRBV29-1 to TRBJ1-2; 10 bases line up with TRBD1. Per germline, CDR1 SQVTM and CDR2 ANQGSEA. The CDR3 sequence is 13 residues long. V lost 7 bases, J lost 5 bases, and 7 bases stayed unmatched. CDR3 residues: CSATVGQGYGYTF. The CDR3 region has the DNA TGCAGCGCAACAGTGGGACAGGGGTATGGCTACACCTTC.

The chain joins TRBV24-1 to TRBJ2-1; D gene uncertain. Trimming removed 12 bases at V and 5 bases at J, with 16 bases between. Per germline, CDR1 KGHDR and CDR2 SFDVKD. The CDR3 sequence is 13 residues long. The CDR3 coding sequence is TGTGCCCCAGGTCCAGGATTAAACAATGAGCAGTTCTTC. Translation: CAPGPGLNNEQFF.

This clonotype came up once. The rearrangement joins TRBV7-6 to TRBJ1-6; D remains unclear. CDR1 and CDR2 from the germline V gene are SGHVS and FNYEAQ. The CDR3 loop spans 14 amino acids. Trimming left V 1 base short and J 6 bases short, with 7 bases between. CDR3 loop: CASSLEQLNSPLHF. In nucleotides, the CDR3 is TGTGCCAGCAGCTTAGAACAGCTTAATTCACCCCTCCACTTT. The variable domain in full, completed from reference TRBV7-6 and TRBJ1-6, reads GAGVSQSPRYKVTKRGQDVALRCDPISGHVSLYWYRQALGQGPEFLTYFNYEAQQDKSGLPNDRFSAERPEGSISTLTIQRTEQRDSAMYRCASSLEQLNSPLHFGNGTRLTVT.

CDR3 sequence reads: CASGRGRETQYF. The CDR3 DNA reads TGTGCCAGCGGCCGGGGAAGGGAGACCCAGTACTTC. The gene calls are TRBV2 and TRBJ2-5; weak D call: TRBD2 (5 bases). Germline V CDR1 and CDR2: SNHLY, FYNNEI. The CDR3 consists of 12 residues. Trimming took off 8 bases at V and 5 bases at J, with 12 bases between the two ends.

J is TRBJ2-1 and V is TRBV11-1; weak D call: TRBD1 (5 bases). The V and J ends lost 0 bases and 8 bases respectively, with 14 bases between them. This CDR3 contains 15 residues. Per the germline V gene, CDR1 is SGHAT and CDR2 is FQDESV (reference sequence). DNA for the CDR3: TGTGCCAGCAGCTTAGCTCCGCAGGGTAGCTATGAGCAGTTCTTC. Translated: CASSLAPQGSYEQFF.

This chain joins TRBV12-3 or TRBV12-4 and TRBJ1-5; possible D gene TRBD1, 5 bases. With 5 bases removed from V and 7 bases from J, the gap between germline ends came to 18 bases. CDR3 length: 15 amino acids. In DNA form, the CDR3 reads TGTGCCAGCAGTAGAGGACATGGTCAAGGGCAGCCCCAGCATTTT. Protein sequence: CASSRGHGQGQPQHF.

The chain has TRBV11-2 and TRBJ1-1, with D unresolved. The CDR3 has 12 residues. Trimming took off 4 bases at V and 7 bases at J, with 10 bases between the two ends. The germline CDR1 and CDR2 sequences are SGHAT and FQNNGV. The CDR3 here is CASSSLRVEAFF. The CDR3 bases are TGTGCCAGCAGCTCCTTAAGAGTTGAAGCTTTCTTT. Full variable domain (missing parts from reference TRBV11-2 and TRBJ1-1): EAGVAQSPRYKIIEKRQSVAFWCNPISGHATLYWYQQILGQGPKLLIQFQNNGVVDDSQLPKDRFSAERLKGVDSTLKIQPAKLEDSAVYLCASSSLRVEAFFGQGTRLTVV.

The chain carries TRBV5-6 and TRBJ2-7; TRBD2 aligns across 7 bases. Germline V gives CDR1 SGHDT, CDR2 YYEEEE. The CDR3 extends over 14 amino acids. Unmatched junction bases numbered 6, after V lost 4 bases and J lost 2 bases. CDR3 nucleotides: TGTGCCAGCAGCAAAGCGGGATCCGCCTACGAGCAGTACTTC. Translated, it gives CASSKAGSAYEQYF.

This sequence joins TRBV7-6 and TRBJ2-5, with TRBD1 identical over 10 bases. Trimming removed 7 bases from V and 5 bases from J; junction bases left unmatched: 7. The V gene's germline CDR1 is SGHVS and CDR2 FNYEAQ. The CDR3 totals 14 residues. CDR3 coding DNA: TGTGCCAGCACCGGGACAGGGGTATCTGAGACCCAGTACTTC. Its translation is CASTGTGVSETQYF.

The CDR3 bases are TGTGCCAGCAGCCCCCCCCAGGGGACCGGGGAGCTGTTTTTT. Its translation: CASSPPQGTGELFF. This chain uses TRBV7-9 with TRBJ2-2, with D perhaps matching TRBD1 (6 bases). The germline CDR1 and CDR2 sequences are SEHNR and FQNEAQ (reference sequence). The length of the CDR3 is 14 residues. V lost 5 bases and J 5 bases, leaving 12 bases between the germline ends. Looking up the rest from reference TRBV7-9 and TRBJ2-2 gives the full variable domain: DTGVSQNPRHKITKRGQNVTFRCDPISEHNRLYWYRQTLGQGPEFLTYFQNEAQLEKSRLLSDRFSAERPKGSFSTLEIQRTEQGDSAMYLCASSPPQGTGELFFGEGSRLTVL.

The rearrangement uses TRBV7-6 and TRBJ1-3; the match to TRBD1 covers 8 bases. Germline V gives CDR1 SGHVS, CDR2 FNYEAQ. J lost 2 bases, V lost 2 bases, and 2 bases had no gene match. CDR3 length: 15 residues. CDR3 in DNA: TGTGCCAGCAGCTTACAGGGGGCCACTGGAAACACCATATATTTT. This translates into CASSLQGATGNTIYF.

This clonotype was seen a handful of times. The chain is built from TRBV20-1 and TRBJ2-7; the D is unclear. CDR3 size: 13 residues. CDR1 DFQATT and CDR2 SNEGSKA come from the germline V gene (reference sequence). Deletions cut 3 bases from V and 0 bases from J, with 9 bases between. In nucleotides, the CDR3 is TGCAGTGCTAGCACGGGCCTCTCCTACGAGCAGTACTTC. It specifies CSASTGLSYEQYF.

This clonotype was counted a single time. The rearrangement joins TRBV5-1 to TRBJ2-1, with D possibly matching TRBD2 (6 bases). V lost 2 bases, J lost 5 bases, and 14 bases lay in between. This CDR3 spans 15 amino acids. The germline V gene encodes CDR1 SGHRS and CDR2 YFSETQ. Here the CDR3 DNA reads TGCGCCAGCAGCTTTACGACTAGTAACAACAATGAGCAGTTCTTC. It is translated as CASSFTTSNNNEQFF.